The present TCR beta chain was sequenced within a study of Ad26.COV2.S vaccination and SARS-CoV-2 variants. This table comes from immunoSEQ multiplex PCR, and its TCRdb copy is limited to in-frame clones, with some not included. Altogether 500,000 or so clones are present, roughly nine tenths being singletons, with the ten largest covering over 2%. The V gene lost 6 bases and the J gene lost 1 base, with 9 bases spanning the gap. Germline CDR1 SGHTA, CDR2 FQGTGA. CDR3 size: 13 residues. The treatment is: about 20 received Ad26.COV2.S at low or high dose, single or two shots; several received placebo; per-sample allocation not given. Sampling was done on day 63 after the first vaccine or placebo injection.

Sequencing was performed on peripheral blood, taken in a trial of Ad26.COV2.S vaccine versus placebo. The origin of this receptor is a person aged 18-60 years who received the Ad26.COV2.S COVID-19 vaccine or a placebo. The chain recombines TRBV7-3 with TRBJ1-1; no clear D gene. The CDR3 loop reads CASSLQTNTEAFF. The CDR3 DNA reads TGTGCCAGCAGTCTGCAGACGAACACTGAAGCTTTCTTT.